This T cell receptor (beta chain) was found in a study of blood T cell repertoires in COVID-19. This table comes from immunoSEQ multiplex PCR, and its TCRdb copy is limited to in-frame clones, with some not included. The sample holds roughly 330,000 clones, about 90% seen once. This CDR3 comprises 14 residues. Germline lookup yields CDR1 SEHNR and CDR2 FQNEAQ (reference sequence). Trimming left V 3 bases short and J 4 bases short, with 13 bases between. Two negative PCRs, clearance, or symptom resolution were required of recovered Cohort 3 donors. The J gene is TRBJ2-7, the V gene TRBV7-9, with D perhaps TRBD2 (5 bases). The receptor's source is a woman younger than 45 who had recovered from COVID-19. The sequenced sample consisted of PBMCs or T cells enriched from blood (not recorded which). CDR3 amino acids: CASSFSGFSYEQYF. The CDR3 nucleotides read TGTGCCAGCAGCTTCTCGGGGTTTAGTTACGAGCAGTACTTC. The whole variable domain, remainder taken from reference TRBV7-9 and TRBJ2-7, is DTGVSQNPRHKITKRGQNVTFRCDPISEHNRLYWYRQTLGQGPEFLTYFQNEAQLEKSRLLSDRFSAERPKGSFSTLEIQRTEQGDSAMYLCASSFSGFSYEQYFGPGTRLTVT.